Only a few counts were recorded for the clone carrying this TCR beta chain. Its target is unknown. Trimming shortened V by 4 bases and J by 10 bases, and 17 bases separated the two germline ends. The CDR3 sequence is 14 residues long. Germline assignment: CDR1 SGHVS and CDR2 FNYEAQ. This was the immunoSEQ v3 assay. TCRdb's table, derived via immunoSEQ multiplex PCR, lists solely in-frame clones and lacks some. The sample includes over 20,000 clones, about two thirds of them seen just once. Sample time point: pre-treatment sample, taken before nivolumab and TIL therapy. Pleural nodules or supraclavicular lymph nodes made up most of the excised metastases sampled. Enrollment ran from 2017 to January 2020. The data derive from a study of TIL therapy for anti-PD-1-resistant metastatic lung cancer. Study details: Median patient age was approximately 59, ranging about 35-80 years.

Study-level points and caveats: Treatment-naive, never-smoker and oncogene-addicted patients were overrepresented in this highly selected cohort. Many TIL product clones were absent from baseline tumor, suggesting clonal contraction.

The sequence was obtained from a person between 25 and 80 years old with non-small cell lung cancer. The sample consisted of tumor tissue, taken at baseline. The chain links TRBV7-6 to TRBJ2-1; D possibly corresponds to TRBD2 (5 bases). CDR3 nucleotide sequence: TGTGCCAGCAGCTCCCGGACTGAATTCAAGGAGCAGTTCTTC. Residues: CASSSRTEFKEQFF.